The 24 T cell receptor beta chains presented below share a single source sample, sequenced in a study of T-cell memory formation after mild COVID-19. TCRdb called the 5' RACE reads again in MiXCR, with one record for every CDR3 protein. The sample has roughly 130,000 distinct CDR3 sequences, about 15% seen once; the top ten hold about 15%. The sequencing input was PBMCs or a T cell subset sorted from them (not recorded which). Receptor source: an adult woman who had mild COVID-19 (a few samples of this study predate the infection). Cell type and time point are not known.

The CDR3 spells CASSISGGTNEKLFF. The CDR3 region has the DNA TGTGCCAGCAGTATATCGGGGGGCACTAATGAAAAACTGTTTTTT. This chain uses TRBV7-9 with TRBJ1-4, with a tentative D call TRBD1 (6 bases). Trimming took off 6 bases at V and 2 bases at J, with 13 bases between the two ends. Germline assignment: CDR1 SEHNR and CDR2 FQNEAQ (reference sequence). The CDR3 spans 15 residues.

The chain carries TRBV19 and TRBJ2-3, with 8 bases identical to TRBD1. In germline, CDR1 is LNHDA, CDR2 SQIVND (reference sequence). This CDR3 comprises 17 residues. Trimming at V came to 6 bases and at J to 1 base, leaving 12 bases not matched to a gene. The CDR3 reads CASSLAGTGRGTDTQYF. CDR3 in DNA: TGTGCCAGTAGCCTAGCCGGGACAGGACGGGGCACAGATACGCAGTATTTT.

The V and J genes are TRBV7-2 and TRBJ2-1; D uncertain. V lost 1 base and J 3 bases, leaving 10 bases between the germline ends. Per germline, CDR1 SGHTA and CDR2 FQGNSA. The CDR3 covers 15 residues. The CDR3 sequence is CASSLGQVDYNEQFF. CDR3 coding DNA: TGTGCCAGCAGCTTAGGCCAGGTCGACTACAATGAGCAGTTCTTC.

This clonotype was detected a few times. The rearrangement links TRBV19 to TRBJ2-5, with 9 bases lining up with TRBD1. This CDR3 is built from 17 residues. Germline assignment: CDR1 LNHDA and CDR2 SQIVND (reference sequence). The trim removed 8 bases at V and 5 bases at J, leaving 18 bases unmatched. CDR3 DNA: TGTGCCAGTCGCGCCGACCTGAGGGACAGGGACACGGAGACCCAGTACTTC. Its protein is CASRADLRDRDTETQYF.

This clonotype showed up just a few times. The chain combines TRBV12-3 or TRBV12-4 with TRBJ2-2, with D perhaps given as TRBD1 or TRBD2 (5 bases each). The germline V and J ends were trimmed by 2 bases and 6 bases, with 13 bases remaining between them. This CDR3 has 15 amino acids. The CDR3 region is CASSLTGLESGELFF. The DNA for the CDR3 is TGTGCCAGCAGTTTAACGGGGCTGGAGTCCGGGGAGCTGTTTTTT.

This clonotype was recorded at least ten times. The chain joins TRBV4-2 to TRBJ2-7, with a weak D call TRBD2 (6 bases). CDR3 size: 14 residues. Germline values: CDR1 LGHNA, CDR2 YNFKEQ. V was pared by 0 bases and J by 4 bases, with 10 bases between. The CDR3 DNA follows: TGTGCCAGCAGCCAAGAGTCCGGGGGTTACGAGCAGTACTTC. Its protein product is CASSQESGGYEQYF.

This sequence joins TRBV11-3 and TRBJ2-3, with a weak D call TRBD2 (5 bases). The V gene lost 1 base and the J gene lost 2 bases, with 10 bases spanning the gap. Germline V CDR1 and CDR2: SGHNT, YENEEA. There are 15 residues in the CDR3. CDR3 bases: TGTGCCAGCAGCTTAGGCTGGGAGAACACAGATACGCAGTATTTT. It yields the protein CASSLGWENTDTQYF. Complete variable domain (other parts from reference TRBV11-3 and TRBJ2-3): EAGVVQSPRYKIIEKKQPVAFWCNPISGHNTLYWYLQNLGQGPELLIRYENEEAVDDSQLPKDRFSAERLKGVDSTLKIQPAELGDSAVYLCASSLGWENTDTQYFGPGTRLTVL.

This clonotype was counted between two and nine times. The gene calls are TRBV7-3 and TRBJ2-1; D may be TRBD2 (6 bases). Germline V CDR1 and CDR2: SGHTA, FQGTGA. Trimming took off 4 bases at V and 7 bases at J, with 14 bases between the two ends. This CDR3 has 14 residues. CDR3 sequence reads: CASSSFTSSNEQFF. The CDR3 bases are TGTGCCAGCAGCTCATTTACTAGCTCGAATGAGCAGTTCTTC. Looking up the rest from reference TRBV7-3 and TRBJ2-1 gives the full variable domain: GAGVSQTPSNKVTEKGKYVELRCDPISGHTALYWYRQSLGQGPEFLIYFQGTGAADDSGLPNDRFFAVRPEGSVSTLKIQRTERGDSAVYLCASSSFTSSNEQFFGPGTRLTVL.

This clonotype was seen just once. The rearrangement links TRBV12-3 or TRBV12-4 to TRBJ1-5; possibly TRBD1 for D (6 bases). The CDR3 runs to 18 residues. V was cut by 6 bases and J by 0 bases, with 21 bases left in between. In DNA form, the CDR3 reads TGTGCCAGCAGAGGGACAACCTCTGGAAAATATAGCAATCAGCCCCAGCATTTT. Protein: CASRGTTSGKYSNQPQHF.

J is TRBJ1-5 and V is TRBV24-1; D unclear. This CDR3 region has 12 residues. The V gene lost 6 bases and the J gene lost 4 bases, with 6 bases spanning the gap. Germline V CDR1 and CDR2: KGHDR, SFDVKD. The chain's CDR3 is CATSRGNQPQHF. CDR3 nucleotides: TGTGCCACCAGTCGTGGAAATCAGCCCCAGCATTTT.

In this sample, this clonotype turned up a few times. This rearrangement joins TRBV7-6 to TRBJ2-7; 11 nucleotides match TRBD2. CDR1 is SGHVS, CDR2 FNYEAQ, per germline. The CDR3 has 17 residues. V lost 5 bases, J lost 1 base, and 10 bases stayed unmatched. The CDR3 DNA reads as TGTGCCAGCAGCAAGCGTAGCGGGGGGGATTCTTCCTACGAGCAGTACTTC. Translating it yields CASSKRSGGDSSYEQYF.

The CDR3 loop is CSARTREGVNTEAFF. CDR3 in DNA: TGCAGTGCTAGAACCAGGGAAGGGGTGAACACTGAAGCTTTCTTT. The rearrangement joins TRBV20-1 to TRBJ1-1, with D perhaps matching TRBD1 (5 bases). CDR1 is DFQATT and CDR2 is SNEGSKA in the germline V gene (reference sequence). The CDR3 runs to 15 residues. V lost 2 bases and J 0 bases, leaving 13 bases between the germline ends.

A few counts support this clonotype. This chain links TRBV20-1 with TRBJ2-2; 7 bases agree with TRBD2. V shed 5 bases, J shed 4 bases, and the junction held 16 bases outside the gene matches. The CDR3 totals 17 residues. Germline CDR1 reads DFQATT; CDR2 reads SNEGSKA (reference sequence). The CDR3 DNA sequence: TGCAGTGCTCAGAGACGGGCGGGAGTATGGTCCACCGGGGAGCTGTTTTTT. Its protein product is CSAQRRAGVWSTGELFF.

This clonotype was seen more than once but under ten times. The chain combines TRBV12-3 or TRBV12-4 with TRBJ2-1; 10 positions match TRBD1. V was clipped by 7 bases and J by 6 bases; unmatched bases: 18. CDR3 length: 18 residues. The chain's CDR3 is CASINRDRGPQPLNEQFF. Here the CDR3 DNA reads TGTGCCAGCATTAACCGGGACAGGGGTCCTCAGCCCCTCAATGAGCAGTTCTTC.

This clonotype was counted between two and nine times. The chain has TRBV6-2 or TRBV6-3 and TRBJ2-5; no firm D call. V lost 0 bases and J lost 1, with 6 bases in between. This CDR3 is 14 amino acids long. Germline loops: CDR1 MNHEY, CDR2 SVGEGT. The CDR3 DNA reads TGTGCCAGCAGTTACTCGACCAGCCAAGAGACCCAGTACTTC. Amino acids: CASSYSTSQETQYF.

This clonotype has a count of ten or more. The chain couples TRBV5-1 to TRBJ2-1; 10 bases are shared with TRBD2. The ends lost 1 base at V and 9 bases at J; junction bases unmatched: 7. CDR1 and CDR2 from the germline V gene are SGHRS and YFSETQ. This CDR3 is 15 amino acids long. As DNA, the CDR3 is TGCGCCAGCAGCTTGAGGCTAGCGGGAGAAAGTGAGCAGTTCTTC. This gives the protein CASSLRLAGESEQFF.

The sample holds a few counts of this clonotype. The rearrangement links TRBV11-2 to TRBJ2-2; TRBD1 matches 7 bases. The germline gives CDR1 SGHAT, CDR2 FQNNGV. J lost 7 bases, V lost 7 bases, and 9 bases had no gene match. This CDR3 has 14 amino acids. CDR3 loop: CASNRQGGIGELFF. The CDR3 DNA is TGTGCCAGCAATCGACAGGGCGGAATCGGGGAGCTGTTTTTT.

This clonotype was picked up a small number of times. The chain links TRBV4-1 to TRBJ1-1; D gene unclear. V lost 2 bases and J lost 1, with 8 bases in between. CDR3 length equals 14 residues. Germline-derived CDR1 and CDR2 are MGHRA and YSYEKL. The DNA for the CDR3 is TGCGCCAGCAGCCAAACACGGGGGAACACTGAAGCTTTCTTT. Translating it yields CASSQTRGNTEAFF.

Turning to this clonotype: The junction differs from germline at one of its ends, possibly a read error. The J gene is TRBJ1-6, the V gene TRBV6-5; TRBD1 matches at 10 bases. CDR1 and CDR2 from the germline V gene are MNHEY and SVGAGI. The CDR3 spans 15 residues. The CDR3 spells CASSGGQGMNSRLHF. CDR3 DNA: TGTGCCAGCAGCGGGGGACAGGGGATGAATTCACGCCTCCACTTT.

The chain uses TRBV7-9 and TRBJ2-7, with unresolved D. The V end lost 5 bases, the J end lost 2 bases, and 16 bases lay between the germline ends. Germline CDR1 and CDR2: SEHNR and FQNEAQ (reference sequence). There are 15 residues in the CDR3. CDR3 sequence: CASSPPASPPYEQYF. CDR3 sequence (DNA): TGTGCCAGCAGCCCCCCGGCGAGTCCTCCCTACGAGCAGTACTTC.

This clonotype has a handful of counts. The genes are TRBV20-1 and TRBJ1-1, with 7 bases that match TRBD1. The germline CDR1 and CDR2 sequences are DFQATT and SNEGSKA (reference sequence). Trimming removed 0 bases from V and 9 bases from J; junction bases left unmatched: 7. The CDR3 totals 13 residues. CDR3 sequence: CSARDPGQAKAFF. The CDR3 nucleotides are TGCAGTGCTAGAGATCCCGGACAGGCCAAAGCTTTCTTT.

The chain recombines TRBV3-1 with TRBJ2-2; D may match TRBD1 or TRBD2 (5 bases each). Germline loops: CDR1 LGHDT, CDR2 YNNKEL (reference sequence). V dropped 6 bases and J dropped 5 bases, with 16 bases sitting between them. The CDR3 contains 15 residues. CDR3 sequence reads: CASSHGTWATGELFF. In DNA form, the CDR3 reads TGTGCCAGCAGTCATGGGACCTGGGCAACCGGGGAGCTGTTTTTT.

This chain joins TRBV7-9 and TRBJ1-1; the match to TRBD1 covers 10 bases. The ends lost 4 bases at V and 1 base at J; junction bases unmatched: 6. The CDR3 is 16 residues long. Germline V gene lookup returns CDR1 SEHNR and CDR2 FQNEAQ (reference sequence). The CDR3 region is CASSSPRDRGNTEAFF. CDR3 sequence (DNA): TGTGCCAGCAGCTCACCTCGGGACAGGGGGAACACTGAAGCTTTCTTT.

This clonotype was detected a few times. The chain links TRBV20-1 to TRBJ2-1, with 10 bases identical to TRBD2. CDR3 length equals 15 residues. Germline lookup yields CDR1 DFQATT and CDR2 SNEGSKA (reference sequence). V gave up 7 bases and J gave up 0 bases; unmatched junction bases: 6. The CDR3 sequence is CSVPTSGASYNEQFF. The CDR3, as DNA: TGCAGTGTTCCTACTAGCGGGGCCTCCTACAATGAGCAGTTCTTC.